This T cell receptor (beta chain) was retrieved from a study of human T cells and chemical hapten exposure. Study overall: Sensitization was performed using 2% DPC on a 2 cm by 2 cm upper inner arm skin site. Minor volume differences among pooled libraries chiefly drove per-sample TCR yield variation.

Attachment of unique molecular identifiers to individual cDNA molecules was performed in the library. Each CDR3 protein is one row after TCRdb ran MiXCR on the RACE reads. This sample has about 340,000 distinct CDR3 sequences, with around 7% found just once. This CDR3 contains 15 residues. Germline lookup yields CDR1 MNHEY and CDR2 SMNVEV (reference sequence). V lost 5 bases to trimming and J lost 9 bases; unmatched junction nucleotides: 11. Time point here: patch test 1, 2 weeks after DPC sensitization. This sample's treatment: therapeutic diphenylcyclopropenone sensitization with weekly scalp DPC. This clonotype was seen repeatedly, ten times or more.

This material consisted of whole blood, taken in connection with sensitization to the hapten diphenylcyclopropenone (DPC). The receptor was isolated from a woman aged 18-29 years with alopecia areata. Some clones in this sample may be carry-over from other donors' samples. The chain has TRBV27 and TRBJ1-5, with 9 bases identical to TRBD1. CDR3 bases: TGTGCCAGCAGTACCGGACAGGGGCAAGCAATGCCCCAGCATTTT. Translating it yields CASSTGQGQAMPQHF.